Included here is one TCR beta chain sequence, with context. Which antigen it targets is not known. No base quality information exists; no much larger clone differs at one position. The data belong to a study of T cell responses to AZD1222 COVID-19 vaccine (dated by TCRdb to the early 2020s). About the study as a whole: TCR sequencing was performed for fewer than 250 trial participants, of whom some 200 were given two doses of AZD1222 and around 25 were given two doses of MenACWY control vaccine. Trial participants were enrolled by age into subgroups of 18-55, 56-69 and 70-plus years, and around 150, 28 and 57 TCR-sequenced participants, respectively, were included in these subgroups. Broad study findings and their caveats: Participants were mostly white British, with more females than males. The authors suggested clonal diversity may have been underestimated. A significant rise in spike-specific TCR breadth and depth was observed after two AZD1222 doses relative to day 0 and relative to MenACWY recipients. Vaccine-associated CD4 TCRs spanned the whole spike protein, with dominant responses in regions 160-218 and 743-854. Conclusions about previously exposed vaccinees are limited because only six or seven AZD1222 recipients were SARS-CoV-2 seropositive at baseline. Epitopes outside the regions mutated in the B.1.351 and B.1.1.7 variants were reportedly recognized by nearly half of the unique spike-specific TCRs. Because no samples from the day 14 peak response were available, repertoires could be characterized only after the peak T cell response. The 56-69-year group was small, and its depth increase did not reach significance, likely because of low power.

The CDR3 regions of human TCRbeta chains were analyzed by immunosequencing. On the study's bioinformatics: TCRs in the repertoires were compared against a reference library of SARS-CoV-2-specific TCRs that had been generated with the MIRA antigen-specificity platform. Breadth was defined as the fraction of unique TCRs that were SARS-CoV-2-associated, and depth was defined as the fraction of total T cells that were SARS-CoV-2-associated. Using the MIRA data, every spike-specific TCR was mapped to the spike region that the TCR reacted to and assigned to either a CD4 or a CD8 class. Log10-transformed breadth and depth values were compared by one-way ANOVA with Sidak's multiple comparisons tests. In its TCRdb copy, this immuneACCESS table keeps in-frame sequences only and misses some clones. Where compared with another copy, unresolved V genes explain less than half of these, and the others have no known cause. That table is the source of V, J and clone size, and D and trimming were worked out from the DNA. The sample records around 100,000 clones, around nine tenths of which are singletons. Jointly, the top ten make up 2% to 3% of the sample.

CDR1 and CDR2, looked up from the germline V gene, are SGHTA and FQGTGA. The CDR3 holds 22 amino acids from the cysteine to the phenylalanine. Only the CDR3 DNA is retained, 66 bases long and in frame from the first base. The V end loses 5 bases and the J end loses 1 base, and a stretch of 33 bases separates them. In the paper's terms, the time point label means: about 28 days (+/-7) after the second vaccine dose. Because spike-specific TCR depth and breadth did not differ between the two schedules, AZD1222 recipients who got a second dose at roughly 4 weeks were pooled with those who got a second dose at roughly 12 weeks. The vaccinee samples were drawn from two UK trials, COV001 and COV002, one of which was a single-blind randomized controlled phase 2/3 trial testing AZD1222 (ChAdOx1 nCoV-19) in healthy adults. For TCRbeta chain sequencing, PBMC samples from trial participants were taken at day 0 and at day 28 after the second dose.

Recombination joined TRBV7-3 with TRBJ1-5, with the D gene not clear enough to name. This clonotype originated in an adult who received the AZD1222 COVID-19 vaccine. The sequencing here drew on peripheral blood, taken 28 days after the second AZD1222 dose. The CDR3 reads CASSRRSLSREIASGSNQPQHF. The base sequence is TGTGCCAGCAGCCGTCGGAGTCTGAGTCGCGAGATTGCATCGGGAAGCAATCAGCCCCAGCATTTT.